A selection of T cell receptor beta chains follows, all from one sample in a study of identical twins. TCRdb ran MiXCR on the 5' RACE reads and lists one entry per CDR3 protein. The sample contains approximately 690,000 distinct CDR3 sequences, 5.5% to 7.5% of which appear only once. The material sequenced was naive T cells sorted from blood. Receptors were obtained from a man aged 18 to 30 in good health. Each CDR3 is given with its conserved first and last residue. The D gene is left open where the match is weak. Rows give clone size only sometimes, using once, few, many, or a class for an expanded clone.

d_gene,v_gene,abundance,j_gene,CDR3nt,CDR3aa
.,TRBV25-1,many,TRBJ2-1,TGTGCCAGCAGTGAATCCCGAGGCAGGGACTCCTACAATGAGCAGTTCTTC,CASSESRGRDSYNEQFF
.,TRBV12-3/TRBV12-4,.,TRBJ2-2,TGTGCCAGCAGTTTTACGTCTGGGAGTCGGAACACCGGGGAGCTGTTTTTT,CASSFTSGSRNTGELFF
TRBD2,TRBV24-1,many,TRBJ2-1,TGTGCCACCAGTGGAGCCAGCGGGATGATCCCCTGGGAGCAGTTCTTC,CATSGASGMIPWEQFF
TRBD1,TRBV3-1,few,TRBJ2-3,TGTGCCAGCAGCCAAAAGCCGACAGGGTCTCTCTTCACAGATACGCAGTATTTT,CASSQKPTGSLFTDTQYF
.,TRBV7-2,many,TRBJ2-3,TGTGCCAGCAGCTTGGGGGGGCCTACGCAGTATTTT,CASSLGGPTQYF
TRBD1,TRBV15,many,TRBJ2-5,TGTGCCACCAGCACTTGGACAGGGGAATCGGTAGAGACCCAGTACTTC,CATSTWTGESVETQYF
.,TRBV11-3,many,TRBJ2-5,TGTGCCAGCAGCTGGTCAGCGGCTCAAGAGACCCAGTACTTC,CASSWSAAQETQYF
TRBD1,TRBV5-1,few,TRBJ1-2,TGCGCCAGCAGCCACGGACAGGGGGTCGGGAGCTACACCTTC,CASSHGQGVGSYTF
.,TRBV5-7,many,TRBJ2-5,TGTGCCAGCAACCCGGGGTCCCAGTACTTC,CASNPGSQYF
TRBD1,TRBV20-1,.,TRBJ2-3,TGCAGTGCTAGAGATTGGCGGGACAGGGGCCTAAGTGGGCACACAGATACGAAGTATTTT,CSARDWRDRGLSGHTDTKYF
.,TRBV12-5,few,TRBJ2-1,TGTGCTAGTGGCGCCCCCGGGAGACCGGACAATGAGCAGTTCTTC,CASGAPGRPDNEQFF
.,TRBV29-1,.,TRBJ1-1,TGCAGAGGACAGTTGGACACTGAAGCTTTCTTT,CRGQLDTEAFF
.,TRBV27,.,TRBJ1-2,TGTGCCAGCAGTTACGACCGGGGACCGAATAACTATGGCTACACCTTC,CASSYDRGPNNYGYTF
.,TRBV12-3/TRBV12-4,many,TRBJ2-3,TGTGCCAGCAGTGAGCAGATAGATACGCAGTATTTT,CASSEQIDTQYF
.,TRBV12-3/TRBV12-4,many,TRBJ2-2,TGTGCCAGCAGTTTAATGGAGGCAACCGGGGAGCTGTTTTTT,CASSLMEATGELFF
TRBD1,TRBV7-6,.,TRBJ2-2,TGTGCCAGCAGCTTAGAGGTTCAGGGGGCATTCGGGGAGCTGTTTTTT,CASSLEVQGAFGELFF
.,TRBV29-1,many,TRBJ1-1,TGCAGCGTTGATTATGGACAGTTTGAGAACACTGAAGCTTTCTTT,CSVDYGQFENTEAFF
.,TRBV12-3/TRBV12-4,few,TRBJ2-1,TGTGCCAGCGAAGCTAGCTCCTACAATGAGCAGTTCTTC,CASEASSYNEQFF
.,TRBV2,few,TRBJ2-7,TGTGCCAGCAGAGCGACTGGGACGTCTACGGGAGAGCAGTACTTC,CASRATGTSTGEQYF
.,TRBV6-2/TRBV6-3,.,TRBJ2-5,TGTGCCAGCACCTCCGGGGCTGGACAAGAGACCCAGTACTTC,CASTSGAGQETQYF
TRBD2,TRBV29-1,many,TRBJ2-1,TGCAGCGTCGCTAACTTAGCGGGAGGGGTCCTCAATGAGCAGTTCTTC,CSVANLAGGVLNEQFF
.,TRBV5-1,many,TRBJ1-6,TGCGCCAGCAGCTTTTCGTCGGAGGATTCACCCCTCCACTTT,CASSFSSEDSPLHF